A selection of T cell receptor beta chains follows, all from one sample in a study of T cells in localized non-small cell lung cancer. Profiled with immunoSEQ multiplex PCR; TCRdb holds only in-frame clones, not every one. The repertoire holds roughly 39,000 clones, approximately 86% seen once, with approximately 3.4% in the top ten. Sample: peripheral blood, taken before any cancer treatment. All receptors derive from a man between 18 and 50 years old with stage I lung adenocarcinoma. Each CDR3 is given without its conserved first and last residue. Each record gives: V gene, CDR3 protein.

>TRBV7-6
ASSQPRGTQY
>TRBV6-5
ASSYSSDYNYGYT
>TRBV4-3
ASSQDPGLSGNTIY
>TRBV5-1
ASSLGSGGAYNEQF
>TRBV7-2
ASSPQENYGYT
>TRBV4-1
ASSQPRDRGAYEQY
>TRBV10-3
AISEGDRPSTDTQY
>TRBV6-5
ASSSGRNQPQH
>TRBV18
ASSPPVGGPENTEAF
>TRBV2
ASSELGQSYEQY
>TRBV9
ASSFGTSGGNGELF
>TRBV11-2
ASSLAGTTNEQF
>TRBV29-1
SGGLSQETQY
>TRBV27
ASSSTGTEAYEQY
>TRBV27
ASSLGVDLNSPLH
>TRBV7-2
ASSWNSQGAYEQY
>TRBV7-2
ASSLSPSSYEQY
>TRBV11-1
ASSLGANGGRISETQY
>TRBV5-1
ASSSQPGDTQY